The entry below describes one T cell receptor beta chain. This clonotype occurred many times. Its antigen remains unidentified. No quality values exist for individual bases; no much larger clone is one base distant. The run used an Illumina HiSeq 1500. Starting from the raw public reads, TCRdb applied fastp trimming at Q25, assembled clones with MiXCR and retained in-frame beta chains. One record per CDR3 amino acid sequence lists the most common genes and DNA. A total of roughly 300,000 distinct CDR3 sequences appear in this sample, more than 9% of them only once. Together, the top ten hold over 3.5% of the sample. Trimming leaves V shorter by 5 bases and J shorter by 6 bases, with the junction holding 9 bases beyond the gene matches. The CDR3 contains 13 residues, cysteine and phenylalanine counted. Only CDR3 DNA is held: 39 bases, read in frame from base 1. From the germline V gene (reference sequence), CDR1 is DFQATT and CDR2 is SNEGSKA.

These data belong to a study of T cell repertoires in cytomegalovirus infection (dated by TCRdb to about 2019). General notes on the study: Because public TCR beta signatures pointed to carriage of CMV infection together with the matching HLA type, the HLA type of each donor mattered for the analysis. General findings and caveats noted by the study authors: Cumulative frequency of public TCR beta family members discriminated carriers of CMV infection plus the relevant HLA type in this cohort and an independent roughly 350-donor cohort. The ex vivo response was dominated by HLA-C-restricted CMV-specific TCR beta clonotypes, and the single most frequent clonotype in two of eight donors was supplied by these HLA-C-restricted clonotypes.

The V gene is TRBV20-1 and the J gene is TRBJ1-1; TRBD1 aligns with 7 central bases. This sequence was found in a human donor in good health (CMV status not recorded). Some clones in this sample may be carry-over from other donors' samples. Sequenced sample: PBMCs. The DNA is as follows: TGCAGTGCTGTCCAGGGGGTAGGAGCTGAAGCTTTCTTT. Its protein reads: CSAVQGVGAEAFF.